This T cell receptor beta chain comes out of a study of OX40 agonist ivuxolimab in advanced cancers. Whole-study context: The study reported partial responses in three patients: one hepatocellular carcinoma, two cutaneous melanoma.

With respect to this clone: The antigen is undetermined.

Findings of the study overall: CD4+ and CD8+ blood T cells expanded clonally by week 6 at 0.1 to 3.0 mg/kg.

Sequencing was performed with immunoSEQ multiplex PCR; in TCRdb, only in-frame clones are kept and a portion is missing. This repertoire shows about 46,000 clones, more than 85% found once; its top ten account for roughly 5%. Germline CDR1 and CDR2: MDHEN and SYDVKM. The V end lost 2 bases, the J end lost 3 bases, and 15 bases lay between the germline ends. This CDR3 is built from 16 residues. The specimen was CD4+ or CD8+ T cells sorted from blood, collected in a trial of the OX40 agonist ivuxolimab. The sequence was obtained from an adult with an advanced solid tumor such as melanoma, head and neck, liver or kidney cancer. The chain joins TRBV28 to TRBJ2-3; D may correspond to TRBD1 or TRBD2 (5 bases each). Here the CDR3 reads CASSLSRDPRTDTQYF. As DNA, the CDR3 is TGTGCCAGCAGTTTAAGCCGGGACCCAAGAACAGATACGCAGTATTTT.